Only a few counts were recorded for the clone carrying this T cell receptor (beta chain). The antigen remains undetermined. This sample was included in a study of regulatory T cells in long-lasting Graves disease. Study observations and caveats: New patients shared fewer public clonotypes (more than 850) than persistent patients did (roughly 2,500). Persistent cases of Graves' showed reduced TCR diversity relative to newly diagnosed patients.

As to time point: newly diagnosed GD, antithyroid drugs for less than 3 months. The TCR library was prepared using RNA isolated from PBMCs. Trimming took 6 bases from V and 0 from J, leaving 12 bases between them. This CDR3 is built from 15 residues. Germline V gene sequence: CDR1 MNHNS, CDR2 SASEGT. The authors built TCR beta libraries using iRepertoire HTBI primers and Arm-PCR of CDR3 regions. TCRdb passed the multiplex PCR reads through MiXCR, listing each CDR3 protein once. The table records 350,000 to 450,000 distinct CDR3 sequences, 12% of them present only once. This sample was also put to use in a study of T cells in Graves' hyperthyroidism and ophthalmopathy. That study reports: When the TCR CDR3 underwent first-round RT-PCR, the HTBI primer set was used. Ophthalmopathy was told apart from stable hyperthyroidism by a 13 V-J model.

Material: peripheral blood mononuclear cells (PBMCs), obtained at new diagnosis, from a patient treated with antithyroid drugs. The sequence was obtained from a woman between 18 and 29 years old with Graves disease. This chain links TRBV6-1 with TRBJ2-1, with a weak D call TRBD2 (6 bases). This chain's CDR3 is CASSRIAVSYNEQFF. The CDR3, as DNA: TGTGCCAGCAGCCGCATAGCGGTCTCCTACAATGAGCAGTTCTTC.